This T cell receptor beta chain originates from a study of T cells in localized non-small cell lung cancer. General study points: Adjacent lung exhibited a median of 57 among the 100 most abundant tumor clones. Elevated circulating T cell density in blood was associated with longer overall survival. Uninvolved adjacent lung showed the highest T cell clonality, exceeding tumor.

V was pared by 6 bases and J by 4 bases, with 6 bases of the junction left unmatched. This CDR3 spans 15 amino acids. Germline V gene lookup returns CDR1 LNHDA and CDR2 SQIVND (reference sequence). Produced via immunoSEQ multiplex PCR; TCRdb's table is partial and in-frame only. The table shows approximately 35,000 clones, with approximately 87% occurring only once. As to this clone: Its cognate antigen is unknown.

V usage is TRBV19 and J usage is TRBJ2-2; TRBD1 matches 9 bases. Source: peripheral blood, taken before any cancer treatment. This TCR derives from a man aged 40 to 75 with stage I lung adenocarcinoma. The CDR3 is CASSPTGGSTGELFF. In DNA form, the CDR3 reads TGTGCCAGTAGCCCGACAGGGGGGAGCACCGGGGAGCTGTTTTTT.